The source of this TCR beta chain is a study of blood T cell repertoires in COVID-19. On the study more broadly: The samples span acute and convalescent COVID-19 from the United States, Italy and Spain. The cDNA or gDNA used as material had been derived from T cells, B-cell-depleted T cells, or PBMCs.

The method was immunoSEQ multiplex PCR; TCRdb's version includes in-frame clones alone and lacks a portion of them. The sample includes more than 110,000 clones, roughly 86% of them seen just once. The receptor was derived from a man aged 45-60 years with active or convalescent COVID-19. What was sequenced was peripheral blood.

The CDR3 DNA is TGTGCCAGCAGCTTGGATCCGGGACACTTCGGAAACACCATATATTTT. Its protein product is CASSLDPGHFGNTIYF. This chain connects TRBV5-5 to TRBJ1-3; possibly TRBD1 for D (6 bases). V shed 0 bases and J shed 4 bases, with 14 bases lying between them. CDR1 SGHKS and CDR2 YYEKEE come from the germline V gene (reference sequence). This CDR3 spans 16 amino acids.